This T cell receptor beta chain was retrieved from a study of blood T cells in healthy people across ages. PBMCs numbering at least 7 million were isolated per sample. A sample-barcoded 5' primer and a J-beta primer mix were used in a second PCR of about 7 to 12 cycles. From the 5' RACE reads, TCRdb called clonotypes with MiXCR, one entry per CDR3 protein. The data hold about 1.8 million distinct CDR3 sequences, with 40% to 55% observed a single time. Regarding the study as a whole: Long-lived and aged donors differed, with more naive CD4+ cells and higher diversity in the long-lived.

About this clonotype itself: What it binds is unknown.

V lost 8 bases, J lost 1 base, and 8 bases lay in between. The CDR3 has 12 amino acids. Germline values: CDR1 SGHAT, CDR2 FQDESV (reference sequence). Sequencing was done on a sample of blood. This TCR was recovered from a woman between 35 and 50 years old in good health. The chain links TRBV11-1 to TRBJ1-1; D may be TRBD1 (5 bases). The CDR3 bases are TGTGCCAGCCGGGGGAGGAACACTGAAGCTTTCTTT. Translation gives CASRGRNTEAFF.